This T cell receptor beta chain was sequenced for a study of cytomegalovirus exposure and HLA in healthy donors. Deletions cut 0 bases from V and 12 bases from J, with 20 bases between. The germline gives CDR1 LGHNA, CDR2 YNFKEQ. CDR3 length: 15 residues. The PCR had 60 Vbeta and 13 Jbeta primers. Assay: immunoSEQ multiplex PCR; the TCRdb copy retains only in-frame clones and omits some. Here the sample spans approximately 130,000 clones, approximately 80% being singletons. This clonotype was obtained from a young man in good health and CMV-seronegative. This chain connects TRBV4-2 to TRBJ1-2; maybe TRBD1 (5 bases). The specimen sequenced was PBMCs. The CDR3 DNA follows: TGTGCCAGCAGCCAAGAAGGCAGGGAGGCCTACGGCGACACCTTC. Translation: CASSQEGREAYGDTF.